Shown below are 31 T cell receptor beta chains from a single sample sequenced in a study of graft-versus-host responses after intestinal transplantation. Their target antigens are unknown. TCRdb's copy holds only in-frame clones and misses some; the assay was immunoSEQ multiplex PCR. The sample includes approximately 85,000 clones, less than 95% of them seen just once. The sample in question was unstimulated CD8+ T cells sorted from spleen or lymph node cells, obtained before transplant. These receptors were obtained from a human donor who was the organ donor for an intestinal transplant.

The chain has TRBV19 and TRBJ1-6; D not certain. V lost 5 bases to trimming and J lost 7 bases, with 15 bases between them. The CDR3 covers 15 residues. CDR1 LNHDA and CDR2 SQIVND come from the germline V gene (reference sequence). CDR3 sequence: CASSFRLYPNSPLHF. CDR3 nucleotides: TGTGCCAGTAGTTTTCGACTATACCCCAATTCACCCCTCCACTTT.

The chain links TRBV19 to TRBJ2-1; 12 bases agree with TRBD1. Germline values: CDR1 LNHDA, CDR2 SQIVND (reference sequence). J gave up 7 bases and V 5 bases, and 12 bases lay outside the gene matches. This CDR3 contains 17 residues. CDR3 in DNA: TGTGCCAGTAGTTTCTCCACCGGGACAGGGGGCTGGAATGAGCAGTTCTTC. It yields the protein CASSFSTGTGGWNEQFF.

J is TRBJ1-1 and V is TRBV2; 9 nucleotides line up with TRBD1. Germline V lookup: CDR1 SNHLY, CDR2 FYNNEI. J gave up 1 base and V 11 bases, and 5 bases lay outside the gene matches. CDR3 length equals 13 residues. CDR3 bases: TGTGCCTCGTGGACAGGGGCGAACACTGAAGCTTTCTTT. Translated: CASWTGANTEAFF.

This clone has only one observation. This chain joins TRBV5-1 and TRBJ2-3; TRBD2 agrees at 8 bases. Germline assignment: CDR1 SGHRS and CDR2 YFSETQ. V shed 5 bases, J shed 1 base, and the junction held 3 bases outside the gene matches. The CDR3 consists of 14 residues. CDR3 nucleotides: TGCGCCAGCAGAAGGCGGGAGGGCACAGATACGCAGTATTTT. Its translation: CASRRREGTDTQYF.

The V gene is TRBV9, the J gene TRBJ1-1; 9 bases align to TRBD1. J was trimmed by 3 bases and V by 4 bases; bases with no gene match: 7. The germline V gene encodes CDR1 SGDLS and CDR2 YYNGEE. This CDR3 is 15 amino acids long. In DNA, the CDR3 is TGTGCCAGCAGCCCCGGGGACAGGGTTTACACTGAAGCTTTCTTT. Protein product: CASSPGDRVYTEAFF. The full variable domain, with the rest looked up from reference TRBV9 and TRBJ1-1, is DSGVTQTPKHLITATGQRVTLRCSPRSGDLSVYWYQQSLDQGLQFLIQYYNGEERAKGNILERFSAQQFPDLHSELNLSSLELGDSALYFCASSPGDRVYTEAFFGQGTRLTVV.

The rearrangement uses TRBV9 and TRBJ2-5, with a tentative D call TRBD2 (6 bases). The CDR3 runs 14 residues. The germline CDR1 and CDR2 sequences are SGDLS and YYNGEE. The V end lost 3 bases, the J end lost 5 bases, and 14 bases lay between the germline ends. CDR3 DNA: TGTGCCAGCAGCGGGGGCGGGACTCTCGAGACCCAGTACTTC. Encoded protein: CASSGGGTLETQYF.

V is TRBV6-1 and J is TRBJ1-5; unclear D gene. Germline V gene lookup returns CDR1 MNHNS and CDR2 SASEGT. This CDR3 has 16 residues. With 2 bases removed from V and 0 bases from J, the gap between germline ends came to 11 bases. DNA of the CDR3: TGTGCCAGCAGTGAATTCGTCGAATATAGCAATCAGCCCCAGCATTTT. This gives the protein CASSEFVEYSNQPQHF.

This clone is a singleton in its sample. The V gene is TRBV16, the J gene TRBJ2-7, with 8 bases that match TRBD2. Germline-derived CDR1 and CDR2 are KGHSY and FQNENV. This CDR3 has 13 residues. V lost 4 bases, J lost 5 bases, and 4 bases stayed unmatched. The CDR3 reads CASSPSGGNEQYF. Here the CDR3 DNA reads TGTGCCAGCAGCCCATCGGGAGGGAACGAGCAGTACTTC.

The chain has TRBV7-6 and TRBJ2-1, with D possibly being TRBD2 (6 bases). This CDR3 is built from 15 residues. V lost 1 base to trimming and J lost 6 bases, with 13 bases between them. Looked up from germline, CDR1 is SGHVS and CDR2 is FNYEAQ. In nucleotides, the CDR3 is TGTGCCAGCAGCTTAGTTGCGGGACGGATCAATGAGCAGTTCTTC. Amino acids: CASSLVAGRINEQFF. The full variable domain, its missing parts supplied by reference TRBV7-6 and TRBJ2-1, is GAGVSQSPRYKVTKRGQDVALRCDPISGHVSLYWYRQALGQGPEFLTYFNYEAQQDKSGLPNDRFSAERPEGSISTLTIQRTEQRDSAMYRCASSLVAGRINEQFFGPGTRLTVL.

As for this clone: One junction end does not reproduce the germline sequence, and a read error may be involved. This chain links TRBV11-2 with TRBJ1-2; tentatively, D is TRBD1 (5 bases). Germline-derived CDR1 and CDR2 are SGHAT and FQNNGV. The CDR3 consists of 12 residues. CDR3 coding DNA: TGTGCCAGCAGCTTAGATAGTACCGGGGGAAGTTTC. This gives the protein CASSLDSTGGSF.

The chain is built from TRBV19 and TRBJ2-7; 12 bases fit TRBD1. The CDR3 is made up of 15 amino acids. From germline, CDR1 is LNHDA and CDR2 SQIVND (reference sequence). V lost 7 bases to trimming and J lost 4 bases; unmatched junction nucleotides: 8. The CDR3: CASTAGTGGIYEQYF. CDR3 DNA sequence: TGTGCCAGTACCGCCGGGACAGGGGGCATTTACGAGCAGTACTTC.

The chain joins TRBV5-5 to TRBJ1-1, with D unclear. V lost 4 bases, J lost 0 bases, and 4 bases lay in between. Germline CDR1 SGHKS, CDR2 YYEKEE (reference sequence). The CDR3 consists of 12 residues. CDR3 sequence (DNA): TGTGCCAGCAGCCCCATGAACACTGAAGCTTTCTTT. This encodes CASSPMNTEAFF.

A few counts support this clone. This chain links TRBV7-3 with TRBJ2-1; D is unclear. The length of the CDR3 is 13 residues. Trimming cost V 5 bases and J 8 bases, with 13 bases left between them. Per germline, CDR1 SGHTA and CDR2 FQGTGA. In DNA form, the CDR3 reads TGTGCCAGCAGCACGGCTCTCGACCATGAGCAGTTCTTC. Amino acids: CASSTALDHEQFF.

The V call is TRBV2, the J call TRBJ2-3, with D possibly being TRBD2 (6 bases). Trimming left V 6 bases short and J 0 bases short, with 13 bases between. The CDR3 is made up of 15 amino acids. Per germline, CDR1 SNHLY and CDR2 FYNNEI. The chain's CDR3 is CASRARAGSTDTQYF. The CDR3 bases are TGTGCCAGCAGGGCCAGGGCGGGGAGCACAGATACGCAGTATTTT.

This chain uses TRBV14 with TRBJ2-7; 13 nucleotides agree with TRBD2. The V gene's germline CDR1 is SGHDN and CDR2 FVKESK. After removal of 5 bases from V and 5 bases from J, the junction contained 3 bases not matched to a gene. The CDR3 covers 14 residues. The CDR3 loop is CASSWTSGSHEQYF. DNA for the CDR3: TGTGCCAGCAGCTGGACTAGCGGGAGCCACGAGCAGTACTTC.

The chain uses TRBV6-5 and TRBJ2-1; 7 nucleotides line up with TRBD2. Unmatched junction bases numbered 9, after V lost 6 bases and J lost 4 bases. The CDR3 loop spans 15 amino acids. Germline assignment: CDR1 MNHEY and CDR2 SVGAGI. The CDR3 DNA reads TGTGCCAGCAGAAACGGAGCGGGGAGTTACAATGAGCAGTTCTTC. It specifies CASRNGAGSYNEQFF.

The CDR3 loop reads CASSVWDVTPNEQFF. CDR3 in DNA: TGTGCCAGCAGCGTATGGGATGTTACCCCCAATGAGCAGTTCTTC. This rearrangement joins TRBV9 to TRBJ2-1; D call uncertain. Germline V gene data show CDR1 as SGDLS and CDR2 as YYNGEE. Trimming stripped 1 base from V and 6 bases from J, with 14 bases between. This CDR3 comprises 15 residues.

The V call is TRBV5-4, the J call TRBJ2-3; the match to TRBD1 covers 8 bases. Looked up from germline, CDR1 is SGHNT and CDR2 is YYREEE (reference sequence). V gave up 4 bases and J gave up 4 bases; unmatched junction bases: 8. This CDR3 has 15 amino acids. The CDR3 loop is CASSTTGELPDTQYF. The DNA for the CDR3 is TGTGCCAGCAGCACGACAGGGGAACTTCCAGATACGCAGTATTTT. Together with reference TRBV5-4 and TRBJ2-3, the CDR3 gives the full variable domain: ETGVTQSPTHLIKTRGQQVTLRCSSQSGHNTVSWYQQALGQGPQFIFQYYREEENGRGNFPPRFSGLQFPNYSSELNVNALELDDSALYLCASSTTGELPDTQYFGPGTRLTVL.

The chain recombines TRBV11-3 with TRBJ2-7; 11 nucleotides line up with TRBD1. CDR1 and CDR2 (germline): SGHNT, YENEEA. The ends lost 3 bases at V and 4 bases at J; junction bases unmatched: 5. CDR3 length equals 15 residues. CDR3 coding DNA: TGTGCCAGCAGCTTCCGGGACAGGGGGATATACGAGCAGTACTTC. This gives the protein CASSFRDRGIYEQYF.

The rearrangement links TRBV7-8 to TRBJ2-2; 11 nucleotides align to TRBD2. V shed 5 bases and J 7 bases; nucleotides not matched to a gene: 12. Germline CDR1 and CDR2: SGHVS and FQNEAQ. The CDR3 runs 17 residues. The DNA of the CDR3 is TGTGCCAGCAGCCCGACCTATAGCGGGAGGGCCGTCGGGGAGCTGTTTTTT. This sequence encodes CASSPTYSGRAVGELFF.

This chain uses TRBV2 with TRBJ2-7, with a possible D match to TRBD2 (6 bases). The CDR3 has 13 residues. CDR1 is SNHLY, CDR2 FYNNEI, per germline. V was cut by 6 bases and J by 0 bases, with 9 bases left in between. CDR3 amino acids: CASREGSSYEQYF. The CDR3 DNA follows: TGTGCCAGCAGGGAGGGGAGCTCCTACGAGCAGTACTTC.

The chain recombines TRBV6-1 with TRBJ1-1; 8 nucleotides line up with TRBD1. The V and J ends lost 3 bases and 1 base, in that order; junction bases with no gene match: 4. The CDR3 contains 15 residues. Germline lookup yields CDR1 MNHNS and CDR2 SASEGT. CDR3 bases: TGTGCCAGCAGTGACCGGACAGGGTGGAACACTGAAGCTTTCTTT. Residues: CASSDRTGWNTEAFF.

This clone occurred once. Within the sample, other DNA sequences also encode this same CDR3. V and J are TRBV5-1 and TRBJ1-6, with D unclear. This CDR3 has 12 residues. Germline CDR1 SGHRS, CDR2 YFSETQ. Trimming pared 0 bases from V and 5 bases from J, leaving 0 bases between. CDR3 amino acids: CASSLDNSPLHF. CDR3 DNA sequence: TGCGCCAGCAGCTTGGATAATTCACCCCTCCACTTT.

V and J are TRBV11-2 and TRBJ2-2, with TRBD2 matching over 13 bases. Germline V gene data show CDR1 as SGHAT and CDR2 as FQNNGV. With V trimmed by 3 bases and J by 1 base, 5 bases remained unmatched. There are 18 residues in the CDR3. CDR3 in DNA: TGTGCCAGCAGCTTCAGGACTAGCGGGAGTCGGAACACCGGGGAGCTGTTTTTT. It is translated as CASSFRTSGSRNTGELFF.

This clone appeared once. DNA of the CDR3: TGTGCCAGCAGCTATCGACAGGGAGGCTCCGGGGAGCTGTTTTTT. It encodes CASSYRQGGSGELFF. The chain has TRBV7-8 and TRBJ2-2; TRBD1 might be the D (7 bases). V was pared by 4 bases and J by 6 bases, with 15 bases between. The germline gives CDR1 SGHVS, CDR2 FQNEAQ. This CDR3 is 15 amino acids long.

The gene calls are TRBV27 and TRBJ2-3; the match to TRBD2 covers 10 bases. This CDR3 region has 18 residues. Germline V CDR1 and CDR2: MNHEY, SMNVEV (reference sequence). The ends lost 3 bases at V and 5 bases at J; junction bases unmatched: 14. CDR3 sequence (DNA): TGTGCCAGCAGTTTTTCCCCTAGCGGGGGCCCGGTTGGAGATACGCAGTATTTT. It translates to CASSFSPSGGPVGDTQYF.

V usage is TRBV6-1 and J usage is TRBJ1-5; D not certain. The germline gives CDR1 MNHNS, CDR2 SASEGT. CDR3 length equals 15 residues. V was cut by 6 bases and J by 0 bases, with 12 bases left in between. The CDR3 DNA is TGTGCCAGCAGAGCAGCGGGATTTAGCAATCAGCCCCAGCATTTT. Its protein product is CASRAAGFSNQPQHF.

CDR3 DNA sequence: TGTGCCAGCAGTTTAGGGACAGGGATTAATTCACCCCTCCACTTT. Its protein is CASSLGTGINSPLHF. The rearrangement joins TRBV27 to TRBJ1-6; TRBD1 agrees at 9 bases. From germline, CDR1 is MNHEY and CDR2 SMNVEV (reference sequence). The CDR3 has 15 amino acids. J was trimmed by 6 bases and V by 2 bases; bases with no gene match: 2.

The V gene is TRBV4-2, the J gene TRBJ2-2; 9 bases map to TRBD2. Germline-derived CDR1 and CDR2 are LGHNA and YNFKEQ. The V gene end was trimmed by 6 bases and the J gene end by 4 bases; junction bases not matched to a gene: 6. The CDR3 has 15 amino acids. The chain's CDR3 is CASSHSGSVTGELFF. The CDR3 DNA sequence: TGTGCCAGCAGTCATAGCGGGAGTGTCACCGGGGAGCTGTTTTTT.

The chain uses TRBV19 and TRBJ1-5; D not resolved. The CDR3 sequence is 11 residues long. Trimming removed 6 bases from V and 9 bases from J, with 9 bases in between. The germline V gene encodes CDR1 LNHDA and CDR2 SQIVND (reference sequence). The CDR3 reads CASSELGPQHF. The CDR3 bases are TGTGCCAGTAGCGAATTGGGGCCCCAGCATTTT.

CDR3 amino acids: CASSPRLDSTGELFF. In nucleotides, the CDR3 is TGTGCCAGCTCACCACGACTAGACAGTACCGGGGAGCTGTTTTTT. This chain joins TRBV18 and TRBJ2-2, with D possibly TRBD2 on 6 matching bases. With 1 base removed from V and 5 bases from J, the gap between germline ends came to 11 bases. This CDR3 comprises 15 residues. Germline values: CDR1 KGHSH, CDR2 LQKENI.